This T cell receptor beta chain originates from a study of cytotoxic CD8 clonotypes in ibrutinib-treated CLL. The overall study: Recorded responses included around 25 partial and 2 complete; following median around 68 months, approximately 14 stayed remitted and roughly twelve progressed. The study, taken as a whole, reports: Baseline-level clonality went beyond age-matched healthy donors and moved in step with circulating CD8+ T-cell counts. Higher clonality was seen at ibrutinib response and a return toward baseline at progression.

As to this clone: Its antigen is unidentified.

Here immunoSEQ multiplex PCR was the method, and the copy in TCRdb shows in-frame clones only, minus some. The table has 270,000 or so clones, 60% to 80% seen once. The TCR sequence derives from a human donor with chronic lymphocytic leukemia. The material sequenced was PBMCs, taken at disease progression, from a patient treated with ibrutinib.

The CDR3 loop is CSVLQGPGANVLTF. The CDR3 coding sequence is TGCAGCGTGCTACAGGGTCCTGGGGCCAACGTCCTGACTTTC. The J gene is TRBJ2-6, the V gene TRBV29-1; the D gene is possibly TRBD1 (6 bases). V lost 6 bases, J lost 2 bases, and 11 bases lay in between. The length of the CDR3 is 14 residues. CDR1 is SQVTM, CDR2 ANQGSEA, per germline.